The present T cell receptor (beta chain) was sequenced within a study of T cell repertoires in cytomegalovirus infection. Turning to the study itself: The authors used CMV epitopes that were HLA-C-restricted (recently identified) and HLA-B-restricted (well studied). Public TCR beta signatures marked donors with CMV infection and the matching HLA.

One entry per CDR3 protein, called by TCRdb with MiXCR from the reads. Of about 830,000 distinct CDR3 sequences listed, about 30% are singletons. The CDR3 is made up of 15 amino acids. The germline gives CDR1 SQVTM, CDR2 ANQGSEA. The V end lost 0 bases, the J end lost 5 bases, and 16 bases lay between the germline ends. Study-wide results and caveats: HLA-C-restricted CMV clonotypes gave the most frequent clonotype in two of eight donors. Adding up the frequency of public TCR beta families identified people who carried CMV plus the relevant HLA.

A note on this clonotype: Antigen specificity is unknown.

The sample was cultured CD8+ T cells from PBMCs, taken from culture after CMV antigen stimulation. This sequence joins TRBV29-1 and TRBJ1-1, with TRBD1 as a possible D gene (6 bases). The sequence came from a human donor in good health (CMV status not recorded). Some clones in this sample may be carry-over from other donors' samples. CDR3 protein: CSVEDLMGGQTEAFF. CDR3 DNA: TGCAGCGTTGAAGATCTGATGGGGGGGCAGACTGAAGCTTTCTTT.